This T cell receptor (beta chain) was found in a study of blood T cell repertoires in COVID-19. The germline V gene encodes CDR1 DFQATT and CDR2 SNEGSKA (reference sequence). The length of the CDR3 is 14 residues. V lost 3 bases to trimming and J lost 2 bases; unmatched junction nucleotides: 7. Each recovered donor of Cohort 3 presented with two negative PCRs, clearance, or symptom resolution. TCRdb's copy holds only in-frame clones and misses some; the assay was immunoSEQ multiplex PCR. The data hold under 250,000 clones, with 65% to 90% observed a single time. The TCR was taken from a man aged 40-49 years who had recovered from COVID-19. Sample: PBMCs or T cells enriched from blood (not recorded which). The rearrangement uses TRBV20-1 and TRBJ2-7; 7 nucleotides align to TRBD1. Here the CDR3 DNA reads TGCAGTGCTAGTGAGTGGCAGGGGGCCTACGAGCAGTACTTC. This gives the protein CSASEWQGAYEQYF.